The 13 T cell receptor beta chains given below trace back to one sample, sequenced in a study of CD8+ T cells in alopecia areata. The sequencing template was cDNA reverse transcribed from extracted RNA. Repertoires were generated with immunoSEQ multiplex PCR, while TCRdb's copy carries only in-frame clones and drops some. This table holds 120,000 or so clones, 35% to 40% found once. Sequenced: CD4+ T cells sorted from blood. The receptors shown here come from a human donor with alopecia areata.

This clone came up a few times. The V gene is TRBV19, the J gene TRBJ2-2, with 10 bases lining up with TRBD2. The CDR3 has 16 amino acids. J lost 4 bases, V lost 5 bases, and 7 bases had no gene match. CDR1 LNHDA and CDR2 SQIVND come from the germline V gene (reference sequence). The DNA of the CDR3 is TGTGCCAGTAGTCCGTGGACTAGCGGCCCCACCGGGGAGCTGTTTTTT. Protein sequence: CASSPWTSGPTGELFF.

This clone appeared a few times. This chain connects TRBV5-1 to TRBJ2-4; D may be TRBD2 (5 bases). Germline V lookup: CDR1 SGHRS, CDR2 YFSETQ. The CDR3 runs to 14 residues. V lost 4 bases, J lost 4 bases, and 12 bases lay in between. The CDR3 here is CASSREGQKNIQYF. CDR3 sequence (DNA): TGCGCCAGCAGCCGCGAGGGCCAAAAAAACATTCAGTACTTC.

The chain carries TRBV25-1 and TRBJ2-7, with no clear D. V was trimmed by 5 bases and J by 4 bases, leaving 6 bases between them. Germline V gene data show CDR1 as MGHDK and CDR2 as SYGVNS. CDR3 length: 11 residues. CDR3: CASSLRYEQYF. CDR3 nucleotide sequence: TGTGCCAGCAGTCTGCGGTACGAGCAGTACTTC.

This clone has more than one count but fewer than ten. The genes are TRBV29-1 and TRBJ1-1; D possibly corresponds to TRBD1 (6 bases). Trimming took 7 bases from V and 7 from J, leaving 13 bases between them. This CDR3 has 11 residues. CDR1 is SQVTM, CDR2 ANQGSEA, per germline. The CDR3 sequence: CSGNKGVEAFF. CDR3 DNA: TGCAGCGGTAACAAGGGGGTTGAAGCTTTCTTT.

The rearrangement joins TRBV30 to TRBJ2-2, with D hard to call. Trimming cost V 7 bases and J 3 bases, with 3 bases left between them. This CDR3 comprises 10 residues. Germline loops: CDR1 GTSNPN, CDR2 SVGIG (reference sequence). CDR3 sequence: CALYTGELFF. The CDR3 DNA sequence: TGTGCCTTATACACCGGGGAGCTGTTTTTT.

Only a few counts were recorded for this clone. The CDR3 sequence is CASSLMSRDTQYF. CDR3 coding DNA: TGTGCCAGCAGCTTAATGAGTAGGGATACGCAGTATTTT. This chain connects TRBV7-9 to TRBJ2-3; D not certain. V was pared by 2 bases and J by 6 bases, with 9 bases between. This CDR3 comprises 13 residues. CDR1 is SEHNR, CDR2 FQNEAQ, per germline (reference sequence).

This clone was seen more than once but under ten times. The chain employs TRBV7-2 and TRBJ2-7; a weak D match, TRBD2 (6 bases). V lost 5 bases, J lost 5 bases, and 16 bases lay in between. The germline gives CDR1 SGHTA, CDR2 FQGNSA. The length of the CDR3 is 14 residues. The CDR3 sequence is CASSLFGSVDEQYF. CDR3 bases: TGTGCCAGCAGCCTCTTCGGGAGTGTGGACGAGCAGTACTTC.

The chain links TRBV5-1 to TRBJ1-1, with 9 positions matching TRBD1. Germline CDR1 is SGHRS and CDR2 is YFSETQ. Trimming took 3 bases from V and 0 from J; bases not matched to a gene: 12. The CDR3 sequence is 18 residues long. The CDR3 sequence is CASSSSPGQGIMNTEAFF. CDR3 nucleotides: TGCGCCAGCAGCTCTTCGCCGGGACAGGGTATCATGAACACTGAAGCTTTCTTT.

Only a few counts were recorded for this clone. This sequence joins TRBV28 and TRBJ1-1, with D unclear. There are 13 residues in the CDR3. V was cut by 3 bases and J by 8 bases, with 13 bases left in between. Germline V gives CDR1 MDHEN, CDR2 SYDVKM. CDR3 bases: TGTGCCAGCAGTTTGACCCTCCGCCGGGAAGCTTTCTTT. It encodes CASSLTLRREAFF.

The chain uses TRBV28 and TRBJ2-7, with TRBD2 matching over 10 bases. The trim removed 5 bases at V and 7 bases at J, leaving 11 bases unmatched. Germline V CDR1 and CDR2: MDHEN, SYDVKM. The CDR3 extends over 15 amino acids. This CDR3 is CASSTGASGSREQYF. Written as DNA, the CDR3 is TGTGCCAGCAGTACCGGGGCTAGCGGGAGCCGGGAGCAGTACTTC.

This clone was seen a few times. For the CDR3, the DNA is TGCAGCGTTTTCAGGGTCCTTAACACTGAAGCTTTCTTT. It specifies CSVFRVLNTEAFF. The V gene is TRBV29-1, the J gene TRBJ1-1, with D maybe TRBD1 (5 bases). The V gene lost 5 bases and the J gene lost 2 bases, with 12 bases spanning the gap. Per the germline V gene, CDR1 is SQVTM and CDR2 is ANQGSEA. The CDR3 runs to 13 residues. Full variable domain (rest looked up from reference TRBV29-1 and TRBJ1-1): SAVISQKPSRDICQRGTSLTIQCQVDSQVTMMFWYRQQPGQSLTLIATANQGSEATYESGFVIDKFPISRPNLTFSTLTVSNMSPEDSSIYLCSVFRVLNTEAFFGQGTRLTVV.

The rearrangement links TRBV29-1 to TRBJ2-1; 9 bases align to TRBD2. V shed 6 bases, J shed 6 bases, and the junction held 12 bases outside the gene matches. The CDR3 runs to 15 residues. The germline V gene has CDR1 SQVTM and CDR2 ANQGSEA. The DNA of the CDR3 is TGCAGCGTCGGTTTGCGGTTAGCGGGAGTCAATGAGCAGTTCTTC. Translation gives CSVGLRLAGVNEQFF.

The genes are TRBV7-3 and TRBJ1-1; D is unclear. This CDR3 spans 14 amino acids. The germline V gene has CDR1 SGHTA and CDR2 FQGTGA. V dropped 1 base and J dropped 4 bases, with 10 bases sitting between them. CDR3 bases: TGTGCCAGCAGCTTAAGAGGGTACGGCACTGAAGCTTTCTTT. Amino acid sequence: CASSLRGYGTEAFF.